This T cell receptor (beta chain) was obtained from a study of blood T cell repertoires in COVID-19. In germline, CDR1 is MRHNA, CDR2 SNTAGT. V dropped 3 bases and J dropped 4 bases, with 15 bases sitting between them. This CDR3 spans 16 amino acids. There are a few counts of this clone. Cohort 3 recovery required two negative PCRs, clearance, or symptom resolution. Here immunoSEQ multiplex PCR was the method, and the copy in TCRdb shows in-frame clones only, minus some. The sample holds roughly 300,000 clones, 90% seen once. The sequence was collected from a woman aged 25 to 39 who had recovered from COVID-19. V is TRBV6-4 and J is TRBJ2-2; TRBD2 is a possible D gene (6 bases). Sequenced material: PBMCs or T cells enriched from blood (not recorded which). Here the CDR3 DNA reads TGTGCCAGCAGTGAGGCCTCGGGAGCCGGCACCGGGGAGCTGTTTTTT. Protein: CASSEASGAGTGELFF.